This T cell receptor beta chain appears in the sequencing data of a study of blood T cell repertoires in COVID-19. Turning to the study itself: Nucleic acid was either cDNA or gDNA, and it came from T cells, B-cell-depleted T cells, or PBMCs.

V lost 5 bases and J lost 3; bases outside the gene matches: 9. Germline V gene data show CDR1 as SEHNR and CDR2 as FQNEAQ (reference sequence). This CDR3 has 17 residues. Either two negative PCRs, clearance, or symptom resolution qualified Cohort 3 donors as recovered. A few counts support this clone. Generated by immunoSEQ multiplex PCR, the TCRdb table keeps only in-frame clones and is missing some. The sample lists 320,000 or so clones, 80% to 90% occurring once. This receptor was taken from a man aged 25-45 years who had recovered from COVID-19. Sequenced: PBMCs or T cells enriched from blood (not recorded which). The V call is TRBV7-9, the J call TRBJ1-4, with 10 nucleotides matching TRBD1. DNA for the CDR3: TGTGCCAGCAGCCCTCCGGGACAGGGGAAAGCTAATGAAAAACTGTTTTTT. Translating gives CASSPPGQGKANEKLFF.